This passage covers 7 T cell receptor beta chains from one sample sequenced in a study of blood T cell repertoires in COVID-19. Repertoires were generated with immunoSEQ multiplex PCR, while TCRdb's copy carries only in-frame clones and drops some. The sample lists 150,000 to 200,000 clones, roughly 80% occurring once. Sequencing used peripheral blood. These receptor sequences come from a man aged 55-75 years with acute or convalescent COVID-19.

The chain recombines TRBV11-3 with TRBJ2-1; perhaps TRBD2 as D (6 bases). CDR3 length: 15 amino acids. From germline, CDR1 is SGHNT and CDR2 YENEEA. Trimming took off 2 bases at V and 7 bases at J, with 15 bases between the two ends. CDR3 bases: TGTGCCAGCAGCTTAACTGGCGGAGGGGTAAATGAGCAGTTCTTC. Translating it yields CASSLTGGGVNEQFF.

CDR3 bases: TGTGCCAGCAGCCGCGGACAGGGATCCGCAGATACGCAGTATTTT. Its protein product is CASSRGQGSADTQYF. The V and J genes are TRBV7-3 and TRBJ2-3; 8 bases align to TRBD1. The V gene's germline CDR1 is SGHTA and CDR2 FQGTGA. The trim removed 5 bases at V and 4 bases at J, leaving 8 bases unmatched. The CDR3 covers 15 residues.

The gene calls are TRBV11-2 and TRBJ2-1; 9 bases match TRBD2. The germline CDR1 and CDR2 sequences are SGHAT and FQNNGV. This CDR3 region has 17 residues. The V segment lost 5 bases and the J segment 6 bases; nucleotides outside the gene matches: 14. The CDR3 bases are TGTGCCAGCAGCCGCCTTCCGGGACTAGCCCTAGCCAATGAGCAGTTCTTC. This gives the protein CASSRLPGLALANEQFF.

The V and J genes are TRBV6-5 and TRBJ1-2; possible D gene TRBD1, 6 bases. Between the trimmed V and J ends, which lost 6 bases and 4 bases, there was a span of 12 bases. CDR1 and CDR2 (germline): MNHEY, SVGAGI. The CDR3 consists of 13 residues. The chain's CDR3 is CASRPGQTYGYTF. CDR3 sequence (DNA): TGTGCCAGCAGGCCTGGACAGACCTATGGCTACACCTTC.

The chain combines TRBV27 with TRBJ1-5, with D perhaps matching TRBD1 (5 bases). The V gene lost 4 bases and the J gene lost 5 bases, with 15 bases spanning the gap. Germline V gene data show CDR1 as MNHEY and CDR2 as SMNVEV (reference sequence). This CDR3 comprises 15 residues. CDR3 loop: CASSSSGGRDQPQHF. The CDR3 nucleotides read TGTGCCAGCAGTTCGTCGGGGGGACGGGATCAGCCCCAGCATTTT.

The rearrangement links TRBV28 to TRBJ2-3, with TRBD2 identical over 14 bases. Germline lookup yields CDR1 MDHEN and CDR2 SYDVKM. V dropped 6 bases and J dropped 0; count of bases not matched to a gene: 17. The CDR3 loop spans 21 amino acids. CDR3 coding DNA: TGTGCCAGCAGCCTAACAGGGACTAGCGGGAGTTGGTGGGGAAGCACAGATACGCAGTATTTT. It is translated as CASSLTGTSGSWWGSTDTQYF.

The chain links TRBV10-3 to TRBJ1-4, with TRBD1 matching 7 bases. Germline loops: CDR1 ENHRY, CDR2 SYGVKD. Germline trimming cut 4 bases from V and 8 bases from J; bases unmatched to any gene: 4. CDR3 length: 13 amino acids. CDR3 region: CAISGDRVEKLFF. The CDR3 DNA is TGTGCCATCAGTGGAGACAGGGTGGAAAAACTGTTTTTT.